The source of this T cell receptor beta chain is a study of T cell repertoires in aging, cancer and after chemotherapy. Study context: Six age groups, ranging from 30 or younger to 70 or older, included the donors.

TRB rearrangements spanning V, D and J were amplified using mixed TRB-A/B primers. TCRdb re-called the multiplex PCR reads with MiXCR, one entry per CDR3 protein. The sample has about 5,500 distinct CDR3 sequences, around 29% seen once; the top ten hold 5.8%. The ends were cut back, 8 bases at V and 2 bases at J, with 7 bases in the middle. This CDR3 has 13 residues. The V gene's germline CDR1 is ENHRY and CDR2 SYGVKD. The study's findings and limits: These repertoire data do not allow conclusions about immunological memory after chemotherapy.

This clonotype was found a few times. What it binds is not known. The template was genomic DNA from peripheral blood, not RNA. The chain has TRBV10-3 and TRBJ2-6; unclear D gene. This sequence originates from a human donor in good health. Input material: blood. This CDR3 reads CAIGSTGANVLTF. CDR3 DNA sequence: TGTGCCATCGGGTCTACTGGGGCCAACGTCCTGACTTTC.